The present TCR beta chain was sequenced within a study of CD8 T cells in Susac syndrome. From blood CD8+ and CD4+ T cells, the TCR beta chain was sequenced. Included as multiple sclerosis controls were treatment-naive patients who had stable or active relapsing-remitting disease. Negative isolation yielded the CD8+ and CD4+ T cells, while FACS enriched the TEMRA cells. Random hexamers were used to reverse transcribe the RNA input (roughly 0.5 to 1 ug). An immunoSEQ multiplex PCR amplified TCR beta CDR3 over 54 Vbeta and 13 Jbeta. MiXCR was run by TCRdb on the immunoSEQ multiplex PCR reads, yielding one entry per CDR3 protein. Seen here are 100,000 to 150,000 distinct CDR3 sequences, roughly 76% observed once, and the top ten hold 0.51%. The CDR3 consists of 16 residues. After removal of 6 bases from V and 2 bases from J, the junction contained 8 bases not matched to a gene.

The chain is built from TRBV12-3 or TRBV12-4 and TRBJ2-5; 11 bases fit TRBD2. The sample taken for sequencing was CD8+ T cells from PBMCs. The receptor was derived from a human donor with multiple sclerosis. CDR3 loop: CASRSGTSGMQETQYF. CDR3 coding DNA: TGTGCCAGCAGGTCCGGGACTAGCGGCATGCAAGAGACCCAGTACTTC.